This T cell receptor (beta chain) was documented in a study of OX40 agonist ivuxolimab in advanced cancers. Broadly, across the study: Ivuxolimab was an agonistic, fully human IgG2 monoclonal antibody directed against OX40 (CD134), a costimulatory receptor. Intravenous ivuxolimab was administered to patients every 2 weeks at six dose levels: 0.01, 0.1, 0.3, 1.5, 3 and 10 mg/kg. Among the approximately 54 dose-escalation patients, some 20 had hepatocellular carcinoma, 15 melanoma, 9 renal cell carcinoma and 9 head and neck cancer. In the dose-escalation cohort, approximately 82% of patients were male, and the mean age was roughly 60 years, with a range of 23 to 79. Patients were allowed to have had prior anti-PD-1, anti-PD-L1 or anti-CTLA-4 therapy, and around 37% of the dose-escalation patients had previously received checkpoint inhibitors. Partial responses occurred in three dose-escalation patients: two with cutaneous melanoma and one with hepatocellular carcinoma. The purpose of peripheral TCRbeta sequencing was to test whether ivuxolimab changed TCR sequence diversity and led to clonal T-cell expansion. The paper covers the monotherapy dose-escalation part of the phase I ivuxolimab trial, which included N of about 50 patients.

In regard to this clone: The clone's antigen remains unknown. No base qualities exist here, and no much larger clone lies one base off it.

Results the study describes overall, beyond this receptor: Low levels of normalized T-cell clonal expansion were also seen in some nonresponding patients. Which antigens the clonally expanded peripheral T cells were specific for was not determined. Clonal expansion of both CD4+ and CD8+ blood T cells was observed from baseline to week 6 at doses 0.1 to 3.0 mg/kg. After ivuxolimab, more expanded clones were found on average in CD8+ T cells than in CD4+ T cells. Partial responders in the 0.1-3.0 mg/kg groups had among the lowest normalized peripheral clonal expansion, especially among CD8+ T cells.

The trial excluded patients who had a history of autoimmune disease or were on systemic immunosuppression. Peripheral blood for TCR sequencing was collected from all dose cohorts at baseline, on cycle 4 day 1, and on cycle 7 day 1. Samples came from an open-label, multicenter, first-in-human phase I dose-escalation trial of ivuxolimab. The trial enrolled adults with locally advanced or metastatic head and neck squamous cell, hepatocellular, melanoma or renal cell carcinoma. Before TCR sequencing, CD4+ T cells and CD8+ T cells from peripheral blood were sorted into separate populations. V loses 7 bases at its end and J loses 8 bases; junction bases beyond the gene matches: 4. The CDR3 has 11 amino acids, counting the end cysteine and phenylalanine. The DNA shown is the 33-base CDR3, in frame from base 1. The germline V gene encodes CDR1 MNHEY and CDR2 SVGAGI. Genomic DNA was extracted from sorted cells for sequencing of the TCRbeta CDR3 region. The immunoSEQ Assay was used to sequence the TCRbeta CDR3 regions. The table was pulled from immuneACCESS by TCRdb, which kept in-frame rearrangements only. Such tables lose some clones; where checked, under half of the loss comes from unresolved V genes, and the rest has no known cause. Here the sample has some 61,000 clones; 90% occur a single time. The ten largest clonotypes hold roughly 5.9% of the sample.

The clonotype originates from an adult with an advanced solid tumor such as melanoma, head and neck, liver or kidney cancer. The starting material was CD4+ or CD8+ T cells sorted from blood, obtained in a trial of the OX40 agonist ivuxolimab. The chain is made from TRBV6-5 and TRBJ1-2, with 7 central nucleotides matching TRBD1. The CDR3 region reads CASTRGQGYTF. The sequenced DNA: TGTGCCAGCACGAGGGGGCAAGGCTACACCTTC.